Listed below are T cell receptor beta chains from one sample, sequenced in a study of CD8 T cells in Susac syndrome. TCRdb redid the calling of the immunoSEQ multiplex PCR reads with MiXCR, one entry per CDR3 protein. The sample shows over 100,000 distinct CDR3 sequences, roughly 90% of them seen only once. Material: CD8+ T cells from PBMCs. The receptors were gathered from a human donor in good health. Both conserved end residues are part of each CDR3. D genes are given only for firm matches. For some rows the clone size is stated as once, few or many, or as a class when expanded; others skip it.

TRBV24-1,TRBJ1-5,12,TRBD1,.,TGTGCCACCAAAGGGGGCGCCGATCCCCAGCATTTT,CATKGGADPQHF
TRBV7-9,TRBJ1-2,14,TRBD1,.,TGTGCCAGCAGCGTCCGACAGGGGTCCTATGGCTACACCTTC,CASSVRQGSYGYTF
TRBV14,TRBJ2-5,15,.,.,TGTGCCAGCAAAGCCGGGGACCCACCGAGTGAGACCCAGTACTTC,CASKAGDPPSETQYF
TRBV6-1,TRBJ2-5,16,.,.,TGTGCCAGCAGTGAAGGCATGGGAGCGACACAAGAGACCCAGTACTTC,CASSEGMGATQETQYF
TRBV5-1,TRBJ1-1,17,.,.,TGCGCCAGCAGTCGCGACCCAACCGGGGGCGCGGACACTGAAGCTTTCTTT,CASSRDPTGGADTEAFF
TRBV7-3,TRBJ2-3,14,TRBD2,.,TGTGCCAGCAGCCAGACTAGCGGCCGGGATACGCAGTATTTT,CASSQTSGRDTQYF
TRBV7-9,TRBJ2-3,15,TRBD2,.,TGTGCCAGCAGCTTGCTAGCGGGAGTAGAAGATACGCAGTATTTT,CASSLLAGVEDTQYF
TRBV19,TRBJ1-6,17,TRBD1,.,TGTGCCAGTAGTATAAACGTCGTCGGGACAGTTAATTCACCCCTCCACTTT,CASSINVVGTVNSPLHF
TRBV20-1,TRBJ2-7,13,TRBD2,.,TGCAGTGGGGGGGGTTCCGGCTCCTACGAGCAGTACTTC,CSGGGSGSYEQYF
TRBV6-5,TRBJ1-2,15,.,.,TGTGCCAGCAGTTACTCGAGTCCAGGAATGGCGGGCTACACCTTC,CASSYSSPGMAGYTF
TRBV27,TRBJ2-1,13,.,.,TGTGCCAGCAGTTTGGCAGGGAGGAATGAGCAGTTCTTC,CASSLAGRNEQFF
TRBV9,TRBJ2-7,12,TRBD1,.,TGTGCCAGCAGCCCACAGGGGGGCGAGCAGTACTTC,CASSPQGGEQYF
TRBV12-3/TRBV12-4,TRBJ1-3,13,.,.,TGTGCCAGCAGGACGATCTCTGGAAACACCATATATTTT,CASRTISGNTIYF
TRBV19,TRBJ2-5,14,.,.,TGTGCCAGTAGTATTAATCCGGGCGGGGAGACCCAGTACTTC,CASSINPGGETQYF
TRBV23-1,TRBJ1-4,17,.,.,TGCGCCAGCAGTCAATCTCCCTGGGCCAGGGGCACGGAAAAACTGTTTTTT,CASSQSPWARGTEKLFF
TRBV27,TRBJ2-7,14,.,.,TGTGCCAGCAGTTTAACAGTTTCGTCCTACGAGCAGTACTTC,CASSLTVSSYEQYF
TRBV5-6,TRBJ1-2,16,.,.,TGCGCCAGCAGCTTGAAAAGGGCAGGTCGGAGCTATGGCTACACCTTC,CASSLKRAGRSYGYTF
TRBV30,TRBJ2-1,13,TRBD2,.,TGTGCCTGGAGGACTAGCGGGCTAAATGAGCAGTTCTTC,CAWRTSGLNEQFF
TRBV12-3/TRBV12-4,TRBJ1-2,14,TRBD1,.,TGTGCCAGCAGGAGATACCGGGACAGGGACCTCGCGACCTTC,CASRRYRDRDLATF
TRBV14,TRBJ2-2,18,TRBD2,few,TGTGCCAGCAGCCACCTGACTAGCGGGAGGGCCGGAACCGGGGAGCTGTTTTTT,CASSHLTSGRAGTGELFF
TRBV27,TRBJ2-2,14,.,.,TGTGCCACCACCCTTTCGGGGAATACCGGGGAGCTGTTTTTT,CATTLSGNTGELFF
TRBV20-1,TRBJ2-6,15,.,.,TGCAGTGCACCCCGACAGAGCTCTGGGGCCAACGTCCTGACTTTC,CSAPRQSSGANVLTF
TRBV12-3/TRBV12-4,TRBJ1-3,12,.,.,TGTGCCAGCAGTTTTGTCGGAAACACCATATATTTT,CASSFVGNTIYF
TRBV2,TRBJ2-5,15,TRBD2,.,TGTGCCAGCAGCCTAGCGGGAACGTACCAAGAGACCCAGTACTTC,CASSLAGTYQETQYF
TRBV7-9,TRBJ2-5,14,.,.,TGTGCCAGCAGCCCCCTCGGGGGCCAAGAGACCCAGTACTTC,CASSPLGGQETQYF
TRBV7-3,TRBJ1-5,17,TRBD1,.,TGTGCCAGCAGCTTAGGGATCGGGACAGTACCCAATCAGCCCCAGCATTTT,CASSLGIGTVPNQPQHF
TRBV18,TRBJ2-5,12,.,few,TGTGCCAGCTCACCAGCAGGGGAGACCCAGTACTTC,CASSPAGETQYF
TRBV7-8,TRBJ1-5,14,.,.,TGTGCCAGCAGTTCCTCGGAGTCCATGCAGCCCCAGCATTTT,CASSSSESMQPQHF
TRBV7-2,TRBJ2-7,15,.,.,TGTGCCAGCAGCTACTTCGGACGGGCGGTCTACGAGCAGTACTTC,CASSYFGRAVYEQYF
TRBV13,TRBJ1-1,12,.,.,TGTGCCAGCAACGCGGTTCGCACTGAAGCTTTCTTT,CASNAVRTEAFF
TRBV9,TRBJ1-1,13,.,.,TGTGCCAGCAGCCCGGCCGGGCCAGTTGAAGCTTTCTTT,CASSPAGPVEAFF
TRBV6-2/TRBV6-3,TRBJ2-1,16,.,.,TGTGCCAGCACCAACCCCAGGGGATTGTCCTACAATGAGCAGTTCTTC,CASTNPRGLSYNEQFF
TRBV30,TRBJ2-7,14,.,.,TGTGCCTGGAGTACCGCGGAGAGCTCCTACGAGCAGTACTTC,CAWSTAESSYEQYF
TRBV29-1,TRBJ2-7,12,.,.,TGCAGCGTACGGGACAAAACCTACGAGCAGTACTTC,CSVRDKTYEQYF
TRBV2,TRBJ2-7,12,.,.,TGTGCCAGCGGCGCCGTTGTTTTCGAGCAGTACTTC,CASGAVVFEQYF
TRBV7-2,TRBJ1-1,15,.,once,TGTGCCAGCAGCTTAACCCTTCGGGTGAACACTGAAGCTTTCTTT,CASSLTLRVNTEAFF
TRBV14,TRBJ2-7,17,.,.,TGTGCCAGCAGCCCCCTTGTGAGGCGGGATCCAGCCTACGAGCAGTACTTC,CASSPLVRRDPAYEQYF
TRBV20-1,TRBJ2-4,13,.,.,TGCAGTGCCCTACGTTCGGACAAAAACATTCAGTACTTC,CSALRSDKNIQYF
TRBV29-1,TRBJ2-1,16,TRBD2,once,TGCAGCTTATCGGGGCCTAGCGGGGGGCGCGTGGGTGAGCAGTTCTTC,CSLSGPSGGRVGEQFF
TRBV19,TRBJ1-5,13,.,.,TGTGCCAGTAGTATCCAAAGCAATCAGCCCCAGCATTTT,CASSIQSNQPQHF
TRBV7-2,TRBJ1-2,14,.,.,TGTGCCAGCAGCCTCGGGGGTCAGAACTATGGCTACACCTTC,CASSLGGQNYGYTF
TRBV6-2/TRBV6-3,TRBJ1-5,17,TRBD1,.,TGTGCCAGCAGTTACCGAACAGACAGGGGAGGCAATCAGCCCCAGCATTTT,CASSYRTDRGGNQPQHF
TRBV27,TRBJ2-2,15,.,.,TGTGCCAGCAGTTTTGGCCTCAGGGGAACCGGGGAGCTGTTTTTT,CASSFGLRGTGELFF
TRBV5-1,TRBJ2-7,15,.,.,TGCGCCAGCAGCTTGGGAACAGGGATAGGTTACGAGCAGTACTTC,CASSLGTGIGYEQYF
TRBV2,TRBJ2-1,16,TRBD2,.,TGTGCCAGCAGTCCGTGGGGGACTAGCGGGAGAGATGAGCAGTTCTTC,CASSPWGTSGRDEQFF
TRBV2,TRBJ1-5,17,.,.,TGTGCCAGCAGTGGGCTTAAGAGGGCTGATAGCAATCAGCCCCAGCATTTT,CASSGLKRADSNQPQHF
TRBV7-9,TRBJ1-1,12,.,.,TGTGCCAGCAGCGCCGGGAACACTGAAGCTTTCTTT,CASSAGNTEAFF
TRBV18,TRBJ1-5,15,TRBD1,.,TGTGCCAGCTCAGAACAGGGGGGAAACCATCAGCCCCAGCATTTT,CASSEQGGNHQPQHF
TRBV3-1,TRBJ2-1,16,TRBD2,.,TGTGCCAGCAGCCACTTAGCGGGGCGATTGTACAATGAGCAGTTCTTC,CASSHLAGRLYNEQFF
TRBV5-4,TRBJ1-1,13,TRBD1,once,TGTGCCAGCAGCGGACAGGGGGCGACTGAAGCTTTCTTT,CASSGQGATEAFF
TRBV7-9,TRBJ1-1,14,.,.,TGTGCCAGCAGCTTAATCCGGGGGAACACTGAAGCTTTCTTT,CASSLIRGNTEAFF
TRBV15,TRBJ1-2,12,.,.,TGTGCCACCAGCGAGACAGAATATGGCTACACCTTC,CATSETEYGYTF
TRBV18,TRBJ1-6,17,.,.,TGTGCCAGCTCACCCAGACCGGACAGCTCCTATAATTCACCCCTCCACTTT,CASSPRPDSSYNSPLHF
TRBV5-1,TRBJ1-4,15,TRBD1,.,TGCGCCAGCAGCTTCGAGGGGGCAGCTAATGAAAAACTGTTTTTT,CASSFEGAANEKLFF
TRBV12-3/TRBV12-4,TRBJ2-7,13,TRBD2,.,TGTGCCAGCAGAGGACTAGCGGGAGGCGAGCAGTACTTC,CASRGLAGGEQYF